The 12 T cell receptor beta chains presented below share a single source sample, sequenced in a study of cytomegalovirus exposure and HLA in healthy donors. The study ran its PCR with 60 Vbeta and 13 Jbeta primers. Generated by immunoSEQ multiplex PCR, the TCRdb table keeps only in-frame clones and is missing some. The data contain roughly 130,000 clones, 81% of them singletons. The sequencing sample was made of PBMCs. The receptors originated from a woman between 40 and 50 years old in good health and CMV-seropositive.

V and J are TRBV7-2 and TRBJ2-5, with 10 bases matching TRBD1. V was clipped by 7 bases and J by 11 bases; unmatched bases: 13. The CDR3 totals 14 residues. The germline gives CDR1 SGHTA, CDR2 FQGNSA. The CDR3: CASTVGQGDMEQYF. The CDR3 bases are TGTGCCAGCACTGTAGGACAGGGGGATATGGAGCAGTACTTC.

The chain's CDR3 is CAKGQAGHEAFF. The DNA of the CDR3 is TGCGCGAAGGGACAGGCCGGCCATGAAGCTTTCTTT. V and J are TRBV29-1 and TRBJ1-1, with 8 nucleotides matching TRBD1. This CDR3 is built from 12 residues. The germline V gene encodes CDR1 SQVTM and CDR2 ANQGSEA.

The CDR3 bases are TGTGCCAGTAGTTTACTGCTTAATTCACCCCTCCACTTT. Protein: CASSLLLNSPLHF. V usage is TRBV19 and J usage is TRBJ1-6; no definite D call. CDR3 length: 13 amino acids. CDR1 and CDR2 from the germline V gene are LNHDA and SQIVND (reference sequence). V shed 5 bases and J shed 6 bases, with 8 bases lying between them.

CDR3 amino acids: CAWSLGRGREQFF. The DNA for the CDR3 is TGTGCCTGGAGTCTGGGCCGGGGGAGAGAGCAGTTCTTC. The chain carries TRBV30 and TRBJ2-1, with a possible D match to TRBD2 (6 bases). The germline V and J ends were trimmed by 2 bases and 10 bases, with 15 bases remaining between them. This CDR3 comprises 13 residues. Germline assignment: CDR1 GTSNPN and CDR2 SVGIG (reference sequence).

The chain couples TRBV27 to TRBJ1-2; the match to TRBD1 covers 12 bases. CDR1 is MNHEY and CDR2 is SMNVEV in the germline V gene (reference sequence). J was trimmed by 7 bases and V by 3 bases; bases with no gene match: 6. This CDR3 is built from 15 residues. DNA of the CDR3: TGTGCCAGCAGTTTTAGGGGACAGGGGGCGCTTGGCTACACCTTC. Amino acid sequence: CASSFRGQGALGYTF.

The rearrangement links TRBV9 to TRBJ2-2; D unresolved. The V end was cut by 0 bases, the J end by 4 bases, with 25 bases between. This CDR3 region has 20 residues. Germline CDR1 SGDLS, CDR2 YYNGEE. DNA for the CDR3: TGTGCCAGCAGCGTAGCTACGGAGAGCGTGACCGTGGAAACCACCGGGGAGCTGTTTTTT. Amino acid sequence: CASSVATESVTVETTGELFF.

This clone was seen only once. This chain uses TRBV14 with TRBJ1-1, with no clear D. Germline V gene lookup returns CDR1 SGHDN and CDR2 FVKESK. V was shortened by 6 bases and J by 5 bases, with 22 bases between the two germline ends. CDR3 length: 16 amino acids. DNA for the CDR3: TGTGCCAGCAGTCCCTTGGGTTTGCTGCGGGCGACTGAAGCTTTCTTT. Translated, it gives CASSPLGLLRATEAFF.

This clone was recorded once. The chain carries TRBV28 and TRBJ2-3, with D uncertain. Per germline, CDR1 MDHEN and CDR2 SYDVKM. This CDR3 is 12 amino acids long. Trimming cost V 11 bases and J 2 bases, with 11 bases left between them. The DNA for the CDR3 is TGTGCCTCCAGGCGCTCCACAGATACGCAGTATTTT. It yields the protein CASRRSTDTQYF.

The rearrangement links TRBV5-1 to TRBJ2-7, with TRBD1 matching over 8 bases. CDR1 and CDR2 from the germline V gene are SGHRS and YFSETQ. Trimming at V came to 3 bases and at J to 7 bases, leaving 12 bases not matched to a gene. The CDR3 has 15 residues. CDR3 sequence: CASSSQAQGVGEQYF. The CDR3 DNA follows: TGCGCCAGCAGCTCCCAGGCACAGGGGGTCGGTGAGCAGTACTTC. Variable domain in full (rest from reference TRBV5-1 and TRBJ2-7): KAGVTQTPRYLIKTRGQQVTLSCSPISGHRSVSWYQQTPGQGLQFLFEYFSETQRNKGNFPGRFSGRQFSNSRSEMNVSTLELGDSALYLCASSSQAQGVGEQYFGPGTRLTVT.

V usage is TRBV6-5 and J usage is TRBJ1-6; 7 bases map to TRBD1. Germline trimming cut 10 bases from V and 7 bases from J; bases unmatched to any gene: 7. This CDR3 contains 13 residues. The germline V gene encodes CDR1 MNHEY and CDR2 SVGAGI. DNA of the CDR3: TGTGCCACCAGACAGGGAATAAATTCACCCCTCCACTTT. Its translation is CATRQGINSPLHF.

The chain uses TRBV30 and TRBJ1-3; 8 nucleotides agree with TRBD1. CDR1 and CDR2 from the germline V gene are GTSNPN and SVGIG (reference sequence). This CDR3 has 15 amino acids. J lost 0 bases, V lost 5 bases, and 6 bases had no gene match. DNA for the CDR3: TGTGCCTGGGAGACAGGGGTCTCCTCTGGAAACACCATATATTTT. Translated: CAWETGVSSGNTIYF.

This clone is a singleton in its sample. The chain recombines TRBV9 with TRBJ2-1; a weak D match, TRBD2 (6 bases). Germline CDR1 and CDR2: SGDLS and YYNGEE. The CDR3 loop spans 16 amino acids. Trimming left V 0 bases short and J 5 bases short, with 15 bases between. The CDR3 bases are TGTGCCAGCAGCGTAGCTCAAGGAGGGTTGGACAATGAGCAGTTCTTC. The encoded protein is CASSVAQGGLDNEQFF.